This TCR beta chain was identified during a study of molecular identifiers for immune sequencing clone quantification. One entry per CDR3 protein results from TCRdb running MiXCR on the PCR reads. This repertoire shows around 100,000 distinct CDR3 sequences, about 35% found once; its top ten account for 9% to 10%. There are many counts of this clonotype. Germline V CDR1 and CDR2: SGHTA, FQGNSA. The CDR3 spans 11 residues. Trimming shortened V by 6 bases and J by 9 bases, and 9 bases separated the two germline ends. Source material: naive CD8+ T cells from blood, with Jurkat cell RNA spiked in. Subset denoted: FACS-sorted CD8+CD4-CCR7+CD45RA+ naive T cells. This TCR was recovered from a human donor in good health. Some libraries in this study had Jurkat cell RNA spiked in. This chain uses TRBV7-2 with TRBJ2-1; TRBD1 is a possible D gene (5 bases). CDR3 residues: CASSQGGEQFF. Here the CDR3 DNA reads TGTGCCAGCAGTCAGGGCGGTGAGCAGTTCTTC. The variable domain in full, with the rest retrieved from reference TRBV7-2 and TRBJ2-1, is GAGVSQSPSNKVTEKGKDVELRCDPISGHTALYWYRQSLGQGLEFLIYFQGNSAPDKSGLPSDRFSAERTGGSVSTLTIQRTQQEDSAVYLCASSQGGEQFFGPGTRLTVL.